This passage covers 5 T cell receptor beta chains from one sample sequenced in a study of shared clonotypes between healthy human individuals. Repertoires were generated with immunoSEQ multiplex PCR, while TCRdb's copy carries only in-frame clones and drops some. The data contain around 610,000 clones, about 95% of them seen just once; the ten biggest clones take up 0.11%. In the naive CD8 group, cells lacked CD45RO and were positively selected for CCR7, so terminally differentiated effector memory CD45RA+ cells were left out. The sequenced sample was naive CD8+ T cells sorted from blood. These receptors were obtained from a woman aged 25 to 39 in good health.

The chain recombines TRBV5-8 with TRBJ1-5; TRBD1 aligns across 7 bases. From germline, CDR1 is SGHTS and CDR2 YDEGEE. V trimming: 5 bases; J trimming: 3 bases; junction bases outside the gene matches: 8. The CDR3 is 15 amino acids. In nucleotides, the CDR3 is TGTGCCAGCAGTATGTATGGACAGGTCAATCAGCCCCAGCATTTT. This encodes CASSMYGQVNQPQHF.

CDR3: CASSPRGGEETQYF. The CDR3 bases are TGTGCCAGTAGCCCACGAGGGGGAGAAGAGACCCAGTACTTC. The genes are TRBV19 and TRBJ2-5, with D perhaps TRBD1 (6 bases). The V end lost 6 bases, the J end lost 3 bases, and 14 bases lay between the germline ends. This CDR3 comprises 14 residues. Looked up from germline, CDR1 is LNHDA and CDR2 is SQIVND (reference sequence).

The chain couples TRBV7-2 to TRBJ2-4; D possibly uses TRBD1 or TRBD2 (6 bases each). Between the trimmed V and J ends, which lost 5 bases and 3 bases, there was a span of 23 bases. This CDR3 spans 18 amino acids. The V gene's germline CDR1 is SGHTA and CDR2 FQGNSA. CDR3 sequence: CASSRSRRGGKDKNIQYF. CDR3 nucleotide sequence: TGTGCCAGCAGCCGTTCACGCAGAGGGGGGAAGGACAAAAACATTCAGTACTTC.

The chain employs TRBV10-2 and TRBJ1-1; D is unresolved. V lost 3 bases and J 1 base, leaving 6 bases between the germline ends. Germline lookup yields CDR1 WSHSY and CDR2 SAAADI. The CDR3 runs 13 residues. The CDR3 protein is CASSDIGNTEAFF. CDR3 DNA: TGCGCCAGCAGTGATATAGGGAACACTGAAGCTTTCTTT.

This clone was picked up one time. The CDR3 DNA follows: TGTGCCAGCAGCTCCCCGACGAACACTGAAGCTTTCTTT. Its protein is CASSSPTNTEAFF. This chain uses TRBV7-9 with TRBJ1-1, with D unresolved. The V gene's germline CDR1 is SEHNR and CDR2 FQNEAQ (reference sequence). The V end was cut by 4 bases, the J end by 1 base, with 7 bases between. CDR3 length: 13 amino acids.